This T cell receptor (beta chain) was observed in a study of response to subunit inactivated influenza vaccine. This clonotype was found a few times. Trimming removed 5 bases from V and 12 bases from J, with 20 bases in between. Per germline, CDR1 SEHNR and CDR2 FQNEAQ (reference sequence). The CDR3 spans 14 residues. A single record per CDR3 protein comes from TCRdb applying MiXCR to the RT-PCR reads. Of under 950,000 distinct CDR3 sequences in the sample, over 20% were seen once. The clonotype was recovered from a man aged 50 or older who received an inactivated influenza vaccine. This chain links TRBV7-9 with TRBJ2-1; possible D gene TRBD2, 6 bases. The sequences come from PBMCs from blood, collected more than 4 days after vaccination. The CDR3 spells CASSLSGTYRGQFF. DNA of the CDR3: TGTGCCAGCAGCCTTTCCGGGACTTATAGGGGGCAGTTCTTC. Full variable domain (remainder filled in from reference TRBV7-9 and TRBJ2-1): DTGVSQNPRHKITKRGQNVTFRCDPISEHNRLYWYRQTLGQGPEFLTYFQNEAQLEKSRLLSDRFSAERPKGSFSTLEIQRTEQGDSAMYLCASSLSGTYRGQFFGPGTRLTVL.